This passage covers 14 T cell receptor beta chains from one sample sequenced in a study of T cells in women clearing cervical HPV infection. Some clones are missing from TCRdb's copy, which holds only in-frame ones; the method was immunoSEQ multiplex PCR. This sample's clone table lists 20,000 to 25,000 clones. Source material: blood buffy coat. Source of these receptors: a woman between 18 and 69 years old with a cervical HPV16 infection that either progressed to CIN3+ or cleared (not recorded which).

As regards this clone: The read comes to an end 3 residues before the CDR3 does, leaving the germline J gene to fill in the end. This rearrangement joins TRBV2 to TRBJ1-2; maybe TRBD1 (5 bases). This CDR3 has 15 amino acids. Per germline, CDR1 SNHLY and CDR2 FYNNEI. CDR3: CASSEGWLQGQGYTF. CDR3 DNA (partial): TGTGCCAGCAGTGAAGGTTGGCTGCAGGGTCAGGGC.

To note about this clone: With the read ending 3 residues before the CDR3 end, the germline J gene is used to fill in that end. The V and J genes are TRBV5-5 and TRBJ2-5; 16 bases map to TRBD2. Germline V gives CDR1 SGHKS, CDR2 YYEKEE (reference sequence). CDR3 length: 15 residues. With 4 bases clipped from V and 5 bases from J, the junction kept 2 bases outside the gene matches. The CDR3 bases that were read are TGTGCCAGCAGCGTGGGACTAGCGGGAGGGGAGACC. Its translation: CASSVGLAGGET. The CDR3 as a whole reads CASSVGLAGGETQYF.

As for this clone: The CDR3 is cut off 3 residues early in the read; its end comes from the germline J gene. This chain connects TRBV5-1 to TRBJ1-5; possibly TRBD1 for D (5 bases). The CDR3 contains 15 residues. V shed 4 bases and J shed 1 base, with 12 bases lying between them. Germline CDR1 reads SGHRS; CDR2 reads YFSETQ. Here the CDR3 reads CASSTGGGSNQPQHF. CDR3 bases read: TGCGCCAGCAGCACCGGCGGGGGGAGCAATCAGCCC.

Comments on this clone: Sequencing ends 3 residues short of the CDR3 end; the germline J gene provides the rest. The chain links TRBV28 to TRBJ2-1; 12 bases agree with TRBD2. The germline V gene has CDR1 MDHEN and CDR2 SYDVKM. CDR3 length: 17 residues. V trimming: 6 bases; J trimming: 9 bases; junction bases outside the gene matches: 15. The sequenced CDR3 bases are TGTGCCAGCAGCTCACGCCCGGCTAGCGGGAGGGCTGGTGAG. This sequence encodes CASSSRPASGRAGE. From start to end, the CDR3 is CASSSRPASGRAGEQFF.

A word on this clone: Read sequence stops 3 residues before the CDR3 end, and the germline J gene provides the missing end. The chain uses TRBV6-1 and TRBJ2-3, with a weak D call TRBD2 (5 bases). Germline-derived CDR1 and CDR2 are MNHNS and SASEGT. There are 15 residues in the CDR3. The V end was cut by 1 base, the J end by 4 bases, with 12 bases between. CDR3 bases read: TGTGCCAGCAGTGAAGGGCCCACGAGGGCAGATACG. It translates to CASSEGPTRADT. The whole CDR3 sequence reads CASSEGPTRADTQYF.

About this clone: The read ends 3 residues early relative to the CDR3; the germline J gene fills the gap. This rearrangement joins TRBV20-1 to TRBJ1-5; weak D call: TRBD1 (5 bases). The CDR3 is 16 residues long. V lost 1 base, J lost 2 bases, and 15 bases lay in between. Germline V gene lookup returns CDR1 DFQATT and CDR2 SNEGSKA (reference sequence). CDR3: CSARVGEGLGNQPQHF. CDR3 DNA (partial): TGCAGTGCTAGAGTTGGCGAGGGGTTGGGCAATCAGCCC.

On this clone itself: The read halts 3 residues ahead of the CDR3 end, with the missing end drawn from the germline J gene. The chain uses TRBV6-1 and TRBJ2-7, with D maybe TRBD2 (5 bases). Germline lookup yields CDR1 MNHNS and CDR2 SASEGT. Trimming stripped 0 bases from V and 4 bases from J, with 10 bases between. The length of the CDR3 is 14 residues. The DNA read from the CDR3 is TGTGCCAGCAGTGAAGCCCCAGCGGCTTACGAG. This encodes CASSEAPAAYE. The CDR3 in its entirety is CASSEAPAAYEQYF.

Concerning this clone itself: The CDR3 goes on 3 residues after the read ends, and that part is filled in from the germline J gene. V gene TRBV20-1 combines with J gene TRBJ2-7, with D possibly TRBD1 on 9 matching bases. The CDR3 runs 14 residues. CDR1 is DFQATT and CDR2 is SNEGSKA in the germline V gene (reference sequence). The V gene lost 6 bases and the J gene lost 6 bases, with 21 bases spanning the gap. CDR3 residues: CSALGVAGQGEQYF. CDR3 DNA, as far as it was read: TGCAGTGCCCTCGGCGTAGCGGGACAGGGCGAG.

Details on this clone: The junction departs from the called germline gene at one end, perhaps through a read error. The CDR3 end lies 3 residues beyond the end of the read and is filled in from the germline J gene. V gene TRBV4-2 combines with J gene TRBJ2-3; no clear D gene. The V gene's germline CDR1 is LGHNA and CDR2 YNFKEQ. The CDR3 runs 13 residues. CDR3: CASSQGPRNTQYF. The sequenced CDR3 bases are TGCGCCAGCAGCCAAGGGCCCCGTAATACG.

Note on this clone: The read stops 3 residues short of the end of the CDR3; the missing end is completed from the germline J gene. The V and J genes are TRBV19 and TRBJ2-5; D call uncertain. Germline values: CDR1 LNHDA, CDR2 SQIVND (reference sequence). The germline V and J ends were trimmed by 4 bases and 0 bases, with 6 bases remaining between them. The CDR3 totals 13 residues. Here the CDR3 reads CASSKSNQETQYF. Partial CDR3 DNA: TGTGCCAGTAGTAAGAGCAACCAAGAGACC.

On this clone itself: The sequenced fragment ends 3 residues before the CDR3 boundary, so the rest is inferred from the germline J gene. This chain connects TRBV5-4 to TRBJ2-2; D possibly corresponds to TRBD1 (5 bases). Germline assignment: CDR1 SGHNT and CDR2 YYREEE (reference sequence). The CDR3 totals 16 residues. The sequenced CDR3 bases are TGTGCCAGCAGCTTGCAGGGAAGCTCCTATAATTCACCG. Its translation: CASSLQGSSYNSP. The full CDR3 is CASSLQGSSYNSPLFF.

The CDR3 here is CSASSGSASYEQYF. Incomplete CDR3 DNA: TGCAGTGCTAGCTCTGGCTCCGCCTCCTACGAG. The chain couples TRBV20-1 to TRBJ2-7; D is undetermined. Read sequence stops 3 residues before the CDR3 end, and the germline J gene provides the missing end. V lost 3 bases to trimming and J lost 0 bases, with 12 bases between them. This CDR3 contains 14 residues. The V gene's germline CDR1 is DFQATT and CDR2 SNEGSKA (reference sequence).

About this clone itself: Read coverage stops 3 residues before the CDR3 terminus; the germline J gene supplies the remainder. This sequence joins TRBV24-1 and TRBJ1-1, with D hard to call. This CDR3 contains 13 residues. V was trimmed by 5 bases and J by 1 base, leaving 7 bases between them. Germline V gives CDR1 KGHDR, CDR2 SFDVKD. The CDR3 loop is CATSAAGNTEAFF. The CDR3 bases that were read are TGTGCCACCAGTGCGGCAGGGAACACTGAA.

Concerning this clone: The CDR3 end lies 3 residues beyond the end of the read and is filled in from the germline J gene. This chain joins TRBV20-1 and TRBJ1-2; D is possibly TRBD1 (6 bases). V was cut by 3 bases and J by 2 bases, with 7 bases left in between. The CDR3 has 12 amino acids. The germline V gene encodes CDR1 DFQATT and CDR2 SNEGSKA (reference sequence). Incomplete CDR3 DNA: TGCAGTGCTAGGCAGGGGAACTATGGC. Residues: CSARQGNYG. The entire CDR3 reads CSARQGNYGYTF.